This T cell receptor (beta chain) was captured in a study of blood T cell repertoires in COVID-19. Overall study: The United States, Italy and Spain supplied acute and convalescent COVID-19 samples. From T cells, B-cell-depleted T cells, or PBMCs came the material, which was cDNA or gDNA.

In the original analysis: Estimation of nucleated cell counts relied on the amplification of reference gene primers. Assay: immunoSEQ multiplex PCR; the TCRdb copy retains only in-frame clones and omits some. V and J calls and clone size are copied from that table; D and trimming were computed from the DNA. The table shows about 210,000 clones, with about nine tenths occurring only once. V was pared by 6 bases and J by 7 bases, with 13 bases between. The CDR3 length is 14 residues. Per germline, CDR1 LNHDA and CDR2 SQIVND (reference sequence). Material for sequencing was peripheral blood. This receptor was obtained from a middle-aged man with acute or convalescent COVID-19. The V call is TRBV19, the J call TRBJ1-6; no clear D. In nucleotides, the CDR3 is TGTGCCAGTAGGCCGGAGCAGCGAAATTCACCCCTCCACTTT. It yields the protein CASRPEQRNSPLHF.